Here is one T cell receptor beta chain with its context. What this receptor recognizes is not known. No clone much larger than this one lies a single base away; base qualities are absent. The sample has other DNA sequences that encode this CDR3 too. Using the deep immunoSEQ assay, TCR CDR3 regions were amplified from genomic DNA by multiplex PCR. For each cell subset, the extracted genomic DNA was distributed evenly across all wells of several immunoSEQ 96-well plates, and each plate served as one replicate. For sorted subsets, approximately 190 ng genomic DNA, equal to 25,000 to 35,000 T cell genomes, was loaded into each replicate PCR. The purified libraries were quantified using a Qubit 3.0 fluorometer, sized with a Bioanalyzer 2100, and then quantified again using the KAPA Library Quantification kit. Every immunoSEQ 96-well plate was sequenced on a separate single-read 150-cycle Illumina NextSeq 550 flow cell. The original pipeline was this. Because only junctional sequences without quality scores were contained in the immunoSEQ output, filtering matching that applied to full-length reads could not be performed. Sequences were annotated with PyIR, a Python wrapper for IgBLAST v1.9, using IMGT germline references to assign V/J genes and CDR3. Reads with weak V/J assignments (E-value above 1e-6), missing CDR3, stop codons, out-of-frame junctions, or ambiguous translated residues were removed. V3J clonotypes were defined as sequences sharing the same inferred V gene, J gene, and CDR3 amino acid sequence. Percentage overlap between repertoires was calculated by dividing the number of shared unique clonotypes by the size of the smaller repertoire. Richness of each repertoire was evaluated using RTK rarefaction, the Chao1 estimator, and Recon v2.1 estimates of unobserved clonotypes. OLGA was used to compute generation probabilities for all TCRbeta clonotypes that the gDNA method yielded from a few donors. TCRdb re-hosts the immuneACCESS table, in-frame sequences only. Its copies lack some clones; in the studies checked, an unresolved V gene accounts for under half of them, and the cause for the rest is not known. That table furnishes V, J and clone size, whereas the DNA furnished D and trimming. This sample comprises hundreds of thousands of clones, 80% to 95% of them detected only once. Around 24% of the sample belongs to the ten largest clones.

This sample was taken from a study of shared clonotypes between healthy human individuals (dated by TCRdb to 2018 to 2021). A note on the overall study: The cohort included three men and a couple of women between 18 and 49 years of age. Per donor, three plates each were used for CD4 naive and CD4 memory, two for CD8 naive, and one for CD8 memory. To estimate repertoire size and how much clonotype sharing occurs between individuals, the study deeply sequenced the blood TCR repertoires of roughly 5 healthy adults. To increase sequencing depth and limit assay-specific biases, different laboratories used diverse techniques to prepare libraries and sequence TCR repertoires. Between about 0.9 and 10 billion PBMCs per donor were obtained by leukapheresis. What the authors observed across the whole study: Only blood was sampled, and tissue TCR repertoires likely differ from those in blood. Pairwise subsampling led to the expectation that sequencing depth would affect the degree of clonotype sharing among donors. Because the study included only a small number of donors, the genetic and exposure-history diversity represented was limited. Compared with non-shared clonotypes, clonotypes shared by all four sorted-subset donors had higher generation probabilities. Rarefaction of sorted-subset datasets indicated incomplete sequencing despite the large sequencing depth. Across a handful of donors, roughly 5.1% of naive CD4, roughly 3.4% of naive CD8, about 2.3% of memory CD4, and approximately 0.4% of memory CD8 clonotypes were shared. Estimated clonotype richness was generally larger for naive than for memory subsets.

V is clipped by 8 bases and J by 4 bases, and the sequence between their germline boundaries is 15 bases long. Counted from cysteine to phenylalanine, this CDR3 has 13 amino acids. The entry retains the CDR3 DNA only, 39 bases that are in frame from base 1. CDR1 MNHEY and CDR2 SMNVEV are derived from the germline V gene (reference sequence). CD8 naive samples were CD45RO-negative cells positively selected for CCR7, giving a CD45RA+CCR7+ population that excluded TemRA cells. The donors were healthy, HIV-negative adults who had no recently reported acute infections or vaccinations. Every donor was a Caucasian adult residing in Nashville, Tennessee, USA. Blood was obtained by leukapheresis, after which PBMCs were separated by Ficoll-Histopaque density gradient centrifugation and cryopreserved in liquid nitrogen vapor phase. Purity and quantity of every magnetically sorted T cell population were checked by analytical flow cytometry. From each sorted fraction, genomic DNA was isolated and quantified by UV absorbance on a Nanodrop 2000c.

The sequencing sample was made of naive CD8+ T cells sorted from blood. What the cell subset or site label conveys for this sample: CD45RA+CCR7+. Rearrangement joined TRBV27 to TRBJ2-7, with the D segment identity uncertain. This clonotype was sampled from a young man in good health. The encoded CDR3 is CASSDRVTYEQYF. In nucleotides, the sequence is TGTGCCAGCTCGGATCGCGTTACATACGAGCAGTACTTC.